What follows are 15 T cell receptor beta chains derived from one specimen sequenced in a study of T cells after yellow fever vaccination. MiXCR, applied by TCRdb to the 5' RACE reads, yields one record per CDR3 protein. The data contain 100,000 to 150,000 distinct CDR3 sequences, 7.4% of them singletons. The sequencing used CD4+ T cells sorted from PBMCs, collected more than 8 days after the first yellow fever vaccination. The receptors were sampled from a man aged 18-30 years who received the YFV17D yellow fever vaccine.

To note about this clonotype: A much larger clone differs by one base, so this may be a read error. The chain is built from TRBV5-1 and TRBJ2-3, with D perhaps given as TRBD1 or TRBD2 (6 bases each). The germline V gene encodes CDR1 SGHRS and CDR2 YFSETQ. There are 18 residues in the CDR3. The CDR3 sequence: CASSTNPIGVGGTYTQYF. The DNA for the CDR3 is TGCGCCAGCAGCACCAACCCCATAGGGGTGGGGGGCACATATACGCAGTATTTT.

This clonotype turned up a few times. The chain has TRBV7-2 and TRBJ2-5; 9 positions agree with TRBD1. The germline V gene has CDR1 SGHTA and CDR2 FQGNSA. The J segment lost 5 bases and the V segment lost 5 bases, leaving 6 bases of the junction unmatched. CDR3 length equals 14 residues. In nucleotides, the CDR3 is TGTGCCAGCAGCCCGGACAGGGGCGGGGAGACCCAGTACTTC. Translation: CASSPDRGGETQYF.

This clonotype appeared many times. The V and J genes are TRBV20-1 and TRBJ2-2; D is undetermined. Germline CDR1 is DFQATT and CDR2 is SNEGSKA (reference sequence). The V gene lost 2 bases and the J gene lost 5 bases, with 3 bases spanning the gap. The CDR3 loop spans 11 amino acids. For the CDR3, the DNA is TGCAGTGCTAGAACAACCGGGGAGCTGTTTTTT. Protein sequence: CSARTTGELFF.

In this sample, this clonotype turned up many times. The chain is built from TRBV20-1 and TRBJ2-1, with 9 bases fitting TRBD2. Germline CDR1 reads DFQATT; CDR2 reads SNEGSKA (reference sequence). Germline trimming cut 6 bases from V and 1 base from J; bases unmatched to any gene: 4. The CDR3 is 14 residues long. DNA of the CDR3: TGCAGTGCAAGGCGGGGGGGATCCTACAATGAGCAGTTCTTC. It encodes CSARRGGSYNEQFF.

This clonotype came up many times. The chain is built from TRBV5-1 and TRBJ2-5; D possibly corresponds to TRBD1 (6 bases). The germline V gene encodes CDR1 SGHRS and CDR2 YFSETQ. V was pared by 3 bases and J by 0 bases, with 9 bases between. The length of the CDR3 is 14 residues. The CDR3 region has the DNA TGCGCCAGCAGCTCTCGGACAGACCAAGAGACCCAGTACTTC. Translated: CASSSRTDQETQYF.

Ten or more counts support this clonotype. This sequence joins TRBV20-1 and TRBJ1-3; tentative D call: TRBD1 (6 bases). V was shortened by 0 bases and J by 4 bases, with 13 bases between the two germline ends. The CDR3 is 15 residues long. CDR1 and CDR2 (germline): DFQATT, SNEGSKA (reference sequence). The CDR3: CSARDPRGAGNTIYF. The CDR3 bases are TGCAGTGCTAGAGATCCCAGGGGAGCGGGAAACACCATATATTTT.

CDR3 sequence: CASSVREVEAFF. The CDR3 bases are TGTGCCAGCAGTGTTAGGGAGGTTGAAGCTTTCTTT. This chain joins TRBV2 and TRBJ1-1, with no clear D. In germline, CDR1 is SNHLY, CDR2 FYNNEI. This CDR3 has 12 residues. Trimming removed 4 bases from V and 7 bases from J, with 10 bases in between.

This clonotype showed up many times. The V and J genes are TRBV6-5 and TRBJ2-2; unclear D gene. The ends were cut back, 2 bases at V and 2 bases at J, with 9 bases in the middle. The CDR3 contains 15 residues. Germline lookup yields CDR1 MNHEY and CDR2 SVGAGI. Written as DNA, the CDR3 is TGTGCCAGCAGTTACACCGAGGAAAACACCGGGGAGCTGTTTTTT. This translates into CASSYTEENTGELFF.

This clonotype was seen repeatedly, ten times or more. CDR3 region: CASHWSVGGELFF. Here the CDR3 DNA reads TGTGCCAGCCACTGGAGTGTAGGCGGGGAGCTGTTTTTT. The chain combines TRBV2 with TRBJ2-2; no clear D gene. The CDR3 has 13 amino acids. Germline V gene sequence: CDR1 SNHLY, CDR2 FYNNEI. The V gene lost 8 bases and the J gene lost 7 bases, with 14 bases spanning the gap. Complete variable domain (other parts from reference TRBV2 and TRBJ2-2): EPEVTQTPSHQVTQMGQEVILRCVPISNHLYFYWYRQILGQKVEFLVSFYNNEISEKSEIFDDQFSVERPDGSNFTLKIRSTKLEDSAMYFCASHWSVGGELFFGEGSRLTVL.

This clonotype was detected ten times or more. The chain links TRBV6-5 to TRBJ2-7; maybe TRBD1 (6 bases). Looked up from germline, CDR1 is MNHEY and CDR2 is SVGAGI. V dropped 6 bases and J dropped 3 bases, with 18 bases sitting between them. CDR3 size: 15 residues. The CDR3 DNA sequence: TGTGCCAGCAGAACTGGGCCAGGGGAATACTACGAGCAGTACTTC. Amino acid sequence: CASRTGPGEYYEQYF.

At least ten counts were recorded for this clonotype. The rearrangement links TRBV12-3 or TRBV12-4 to TRBJ2-2; D gene unclear. The CDR3 has 12 residues. The germline V and J ends were trimmed by 3 bases and 6 bases, with 5 bases remaining between them. The chain's CDR3 is CASSFRSGELFF. The CDR3 DNA reads as TGTGCCAGCAGTTTCCGGTCCGGGGAGCTGTTTTTT.

The sample holds a few counts of this clonotype. The chain combines TRBV24-1 with TRBJ2-1, with 10 bases fitting TRBD1. V was pared by 4 bases and J by 7 bases, with 9 bases of the junction left unmatched. Per the germline V gene, CDR1 is KGHDR and CDR2 is SFDVKD. The CDR3 covers 16 residues. The CDR3 sequence is CATSDAGQGFSNEQFF. The CDR3 DNA sequence: TGTGCCACCAGTGACGCGGGACAGGGGTTTTCAAATGAGCAGTTCTTC.

This clonotype was detected only a few times. The V and J genes are TRBV4-2 and TRBJ2-3; 7 bases are a match to TRBD2. The CDR3 has 15 amino acids. V lost 0 bases and J lost 6; bases outside the gene matches: 6. Germline V gene sequence: CDR1 LGHNA, CDR2 YNFKEQ. The CDR3 sequence: CASSQDPSGGDTQYF. The DNA of the CDR3 is TGTGCCAGCAGCCAAGATCCATCGGGGGGTGATACGCAGTATTTT.

At least ten counts were recorded for this clonotype. The J gene is TRBJ2-3, the V gene TRBV4-2; possibly TRBD2 for D (6 bases). The CDR3 totals 17 residues. Per the germline V gene, CDR1 is LGHNA and CDR2 is YNFKEQ. The ends were cut back, 4 bases at V and 0 bases at J, with 17 bases in the middle. CDR3 sequence reads: CASSRNRAGTSTDTQYF. The DNA for the CDR3 is TGTGCCAGCAGCCGCAACCGTGCAGGGACTAGCACAGATACGCAGTATTTT.

This clonotype was detected many times. The chain carries TRBV5-5 and TRBJ2-7, with 9 bases identical to TRBD1. V was clipped by 3 bases and J by 1 base; unmatched bases: 8. The CDR3 loop spans 16 amino acids. The germline gives CDR1 SGHKS, CDR2 YYEKEE (reference sequence). CDR3: CASSWSFGTGSYEQYF. In nucleotides, the CDR3 is TGTGCCAGCAGCTGGAGTTTTGGGACAGGGTCCTACGAGCAGTACTTC.